This record covers a single TCR beta chain. Its cognate antigen is unknown. The germline gene is not matched at one end of the junction; a read error may be the cause. The sample belongs to a study of tumor-infiltrating lymphocytes in primary liver carcinoma. Overall study context: Patients' primary liver carcinoma was surgically resected. Broader study findings: Overlap between tumor regions exceeded overlap of tumor with adjacent tissue or blood. Compared with blood, tumor repertoires held significantly more in their top 250 clones.

Unsorted whole blood served as the source of blood RNA, and germline DNA was extracted as well. Germline V gene data show CDR1 as SGHDT and CDR2 as YYEEEE. The CDR3 runs 13 residues. A constant-region primer primed TCR beta cDNA synthesis from about 530 ng of total RNA. Three nested multiplex PCR rounds of slightly modified ARM-PCR generated TCR beta libraries. Use of TRBV1-TRBV30 forward primers with a C-beta reverse primer characterized the first two PCR rounds, which lasted approximately 11 cycles each. TCRdb redid the calling of the multiplex PCR reads with MiXCR, one entry per CDR3 protein. The table has hundreds of thousands of distinct CDR3 sequences, about 60% seen once.

The rearrangement uses TRBV5-6 and TRBJ2-1; a weak D match, TRBD2 (5 bases). The sample consisted of peripheral blood. The sequence derives from a man aged 40-55 years with primary liver carcinoma and hepatitis B virus infection. In DNA, the CDR3 is TGTGCCAGCAGCCGAGGGTCGGAAAATGAGCAGCCCTTC. It is translated as CASSRGSENEQPF.